This entry lists 26 T cell receptor beta chains sequenced from one sample in a study of beta chain features in type 1 diabetes. What was sequenced were expressed TCRB transcripts, since all of the isolated RNA had been reverse transcribed. Here immunoSEQ multiplex PCR was the method, and the copy in TCRdb shows in-frame clones only, minus some. The sample shows about 140,000 clones, about 10% of them seen only once. The sequencing input was naive CD4+ T cells from blood. These receptors all come from a man between 18 and 35 years old in good health.

This clone was observed at least ten times. The rearrangement links TRBV18 to TRBJ2-3; TRBD1 agrees at 7 bases. This CDR3 is 14 amino acids long. The germline V gene has CDR1 KGHSH and CDR2 LQKENI. V shed 7 bases and J 5 bases; nucleotides not matched to a gene: 9. CDR3 region: CASCQGGIGDTQYF. The CDR3 coding sequence is TGTGCCAGCTGTCAAGGGGGCATTGGAGATACGCAGTATTTT.

The chain recombines TRBV28 with TRBJ2-1; D is unresolved. The ends were cut back, 7 bases at V and 7 bases at J, with 20 bases in the middle. Per germline, CDR1 MDHEN and CDR2 SYDVKM. This CDR3 region has 15 residues. The CDR3, as DNA: TGTGCCAGCACCTCGTCTCTAGGTCCCTCTAATGAGCAGTTCTTC. Translating it yields CASTSSLGPSNEQFF.

This clone appeared a few times. This sequence joins TRBV7-2 and TRBJ2-1; D may be TRBD1 (6 bases). V lost 5 bases and J lost 8, with 16 bases in between. The CDR3 extends over 14 amino acids. Germline CDR1 is SGHTA and CDR2 is FQGNSA. The CDR3 nucleotides read TGTGCCAGCAGCCTTGGACAGAATCCCTATGAGCAGTTCTTC. Translation gives CASSLGQNPYEQFF.

This clone was observed many times. This sequence joins TRBV13 and TRBJ2-6; 8 nucleotides align to TRBD1. The CDR3 extends over 18 amino acids. CDR1 PRHDT and CDR2 FYEKMQ come from the germline V gene (reference sequence). V trimming: 4 bases; J trimming: 0 bases; junction bases outside the gene matches: 8. The CDR3 DNA reads as TGTGCCAGCAGCTCACAAGACAGGGGCCACTCTGGGGCCAACGTCCTGACTTTC. This gives the protein CASSSQDRGHSGANVLTF.

The chain couples TRBV2 to TRBJ1-2, with D possibly TRBD1 on 6 matching bases. This CDR3 is 13 amino acids long. V was pared by 7 bases and J by 4 bases, with 13 bases between. Germline CDR1 is SNHLY and CDR2 is FYNNEI. The CDR3 bases are TGTGCCAGCAAGAGGACAGACCTCTATGGCTACACCTTC. It is translated as CASKRTDLYGYTF.

This clone was recorded at least ten times. The V and J genes are TRBV30 and TRBJ2-1; D perhaps matches TRBD2 (5 bases). From germline, CDR1 is GTSNPN and CDR2 SVGIG (reference sequence). CDR3 length: 12 amino acids. V lost 1 base, J lost 12 bases, and 13 bases lay in between. For the CDR3, the DNA is TGTGCCTGGAGTGGAGGGCCGTGGGGGCAGTTCTTC. Its protein is CAWSGGPWGQFF.

This clone appeared a few times. The chain uses TRBV7-2 and TRBJ2-7, with TRBD1 as a possible D gene (6 bases). Germline lookup yields CDR1 SGHTA and CDR2 FQGNSA. V was trimmed by 3 bases and J by 3 bases, leaving 12 bases between them. The CDR3 sequence is 14 residues long. The CDR3, as DNA: TGTGCCAGCAGCTTTTGGGGGCTCTACTACGAGCAGTACTTC. It yields the protein CASSFWGLYYEQYF.

This clone was counted between two and nine times. V is TRBV7-3 and J is TRBJ1-5, with 7 bases that match TRBD1. CDR3 size: 14 residues. The germline V gene has CDR1 SGHTA and CDR2 FQGTGA. V was pared by 3 bases and J by 5 bases, with 4 bases of the junction left unmatched. The CDR3 reads CASSLGRGHQPQHF. As DNA, the CDR3 is TGTGCCAGCAGCTTGGGTAGGGGGCATCAGCCCCAGCATTTT.

V is TRBV4-3 and J is TRBJ2-5; D remains unclear. CDR1 is LGHNA, CDR2 YSLEER, per germline. This CDR3 is built from 13 residues. V lost 0 bases and J lost 5, with 7 bases in between. The CDR3 reads CASSQDRSETQYF. The CDR3 nucleotides are TGCGCCAGCAGCCAAGATAGATCCGAGACCCAGTACTTC.

The rearrangement links TRBV4-3 to TRBJ2-1; possibly TRBD1 for D (5 bases). Germline CDR1 LGHNA, CDR2 YSLEER. V was shortened by 1 base and J by 4 bases, with 8 bases between the two germline ends. This CDR3 comprises 14 residues. DNA of the CDR3: TGCGCCAGCAGCCAAGGGACACATTACAATGAGCAGTTCTTC. Protein product: CASSQGTHYNEQFF.

V is TRBV14 and J is TRBJ2-5, with a possible D match to TRBD2 (6 bases). This CDR3 spans 17 amino acids. The V gene lost 3 bases and the J gene lost 0 bases, with 17 bases spanning the gap. Germline-derived CDR1 and CDR2 are SGHDN and FVKESK. CDR3 region: CASSQGTWGTYQETQYF. CDR3 in DNA: TGTGCCAGCAGCCAGGGGACTTGGGGGACCTACCAAGAGACCCAGTACTTC.

The chain employs TRBV9 and TRBJ2-7, with TRBD2 matching over 9 bases. The CDR3 sequence is 16 residues long. The trim removed 0 bases at V and 6 bases at J, leaving 10 bases unmatched. The germline CDR1 and CDR2 sequences are SGDLS and YYNGEE. As DNA, the CDR3 is TGTGCCAGCAGCGTAGCTGCTAGCGGGGTTATGGGCGAGCAGTACTTC. This encodes CASSVAASGVMGEQYF.

The V gene is TRBV7-9, the J gene TRBJ1-5; weak D call: TRBD1 (6 bases). The germline V gene has CDR1 SEHNR and CDR2 FQNEAQ (reference sequence). The CDR3 contains 14 residues. The V and J ends lost 5 bases and 11 bases respectively, with 19 bases between them. CDR3 DNA sequence: TGTGCCAGCAGCCCCGGACAGAAACACTCCGCCCAGCATTTT. Its protein product is CASSPGQKHSAQHF.

This sequence joins TRBV14 and TRBJ2-7, with D maybe TRBD1 (5 bases). V lost 5 bases, J lost 6 bases, and 8 bases lay in between. The CDR3 totals 11 residues. Per the germline V gene, CDR1 is SGHDN and CDR2 is FVKESK. For the CDR3, the DNA is TGTGCCAGCAGCTCAAGGGGCGAGCAGTACTTC. Translating gives CASSSRGEQYF.

The CDR3 loop is CAWSVPGVEQYF. The CDR3 DNA follows: TGTGCCTGGAGTGTACCCGGGGTAGAGCAGTACTTC. The chain has TRBV30 and TRBJ2-7, with D possibly TRBD2 on 5 matching bases. V was pared by 0 bases and J by 7 bases, with 10 bases between. The germline V gene encodes CDR1 GTSNPN and CDR2 SVGIG (reference sequence). The CDR3 covers 12 residues.

The genes are TRBV15 and TRBJ2-5; 7 bases are a match to TRBD1. Germline-derived CDR1 and CDR2 are LNHNV and YYDKDF (reference sequence). The CDR3 totals 15 residues. With 2 bases clipped from V and 0 bases from J, the junction kept 3 bases outside the gene matches. CDR3 protein: CATSRLGQNQETQYF. CDR3 DNA sequence: TGTGCCACCAGCAGACTGGGACAGAACCAAGAGACCCAGTACTTC.

A few counts support this clone. The chain uses TRBV4-2 and TRBJ1-6, with D perhaps TRBD1 (6 bases). Germline CDR1 LGHNA, CDR2 YNFKEQ. Deletions cut 3 bases from V and 0 bases from J, with 18 bases between. The CDR3 has 19 residues. The CDR3 loop reads CASSQPKNRVGSYNSPLHF. CDR3 coding DNA: TGTGCCAGCAGCCAGCCCAAGAACAGGGTAGGCTCCTATAATTCACCCCTCCACTTT.

The chain couples TRBV6-1 to TRBJ1-1, with 8 bases identical to TRBD1. The CDR3 is 15 amino acids. The germline gives CDR1 MNHNS, CDR2 SASEGT. The trim removed 5 bases at V and 1 base at J, leaving 6 bases unmatched. As DNA, the CDR3 is TGTGCCAGCAGTTCGGACAGGGACGGGAACACTGAAGCTTTCTTT. This sequence encodes CASSSDRDGNTEAFF.

The chain uses TRBV2 and TRBJ2-2; D perhaps matches TRBD1 (6 bases). Germline V gene lookup returns CDR1 SNHLY and CDR2 FYNNEI. Deletions cut 4 bases from V and 7 bases from J, with 19 bases between. The CDR3 has 16 residues. The CDR3 DNA is TGTGCCAGCAGTGGGGCCGTGGGGGCCATTAGCGGGGAGCTGTTTTTT. Protein: CASSGAVGAISGELFF.

CDR3 sequence: CAWSPDTALSGNTIYF. The CDR3 DNA follows: TGTGCCTGGAGTCCCGACACGGCCCTCTCTGGAAACACCATATATTTT. The V gene is TRBV30, the J gene TRBJ1-3; D not resolved. Germline-derived CDR1 and CDR2 are GTSNPN and SVGIG (reference sequence). Trimming pared 2 bases from V and 0 bases from J, leaving 14 bases between. The CDR3 loop spans 16 amino acids. Based on the CDR3 plus reference TRBV30 and TRBJ1-3, the full variable domain is SQTIHQWPATLVQPVGSPLSLECTVEGTSNPNLYWYRQAAGRGLQLLFYSVGIGQISSEVPQNLSASRPQDRQFILSSKKLLLSDSGFYLCAWSPDTALSGNTIYFGEGSWLTVV.

The genes are TRBV18 and TRBJ1-2; TRBD1 is a possible D gene (5 bases). This CDR3 has 12 residues. Trimming left V 5 bases short and J 8 bases short, with 12 bases between. CDR1 is KGHSH, CDR2 LQKENI, per germline. CDR3 loop: CASSSTGGGYTF. The CDR3 bases are TGTGCCAGCTCATCGACGGGGGGAGGCTACACCTTC.

V and J are TRBV6-5 and TRBJ1-4; 9 nucleotides agree with TRBD1. V gave up 4 bases and J gave up 9 bases; unmatched junction bases: 9. In germline, CDR1 is MNHEY, CDR2 SVGAGI. The CDR3 is made up of 15 amino acids. DNA for the CDR3: TGTGCCAGCAGTTCGGGGACAGGGAATGGGAAAAAACTGTTTTTT. The encoded protein is CASSSGTGNGKKLFF.

The chain employs TRBV7-2 and TRBJ2-5; 10 positions match TRBD2. CDR1 SGHTA and CDR2 FQGNSA come from the germline V gene. CDR3 length equals 17 residues. Trimming cost V 1 base and J 5 bases; bases outside gene matches: 10. This chain's CDR3 is CASSLGVAGGLKETQYF. CDR3 in DNA: TGTGCCAGCAGCTTAGGAGTAGCGGGGGGCCTGAAGGAGACCCAGTACTTC.

This chain connects TRBV5-1 to TRBJ2-3; 10 nucleotides align to TRBD1. V lost 3 bases, J lost 3 bases, and 1 base stayed unmatched. CDR3 length: 14 residues. Germline loops: CDR1 SGHRS, CDR2 YFSETQ. The CDR3 nucleotides read TGCGCCAGCAGCTCGGACAGGGGGACAGATACGCAGTATTTT. Its protein is CASSSDRGTDTQYF.

V gene TRBV7-2 combines with J gene TRBJ1-2, with 8 bases aligning to TRBD1. The CDR3 totals 15 residues. Trimming at V came to 5 bases and at J to 14 bases, leaving 19 bases not matched to a gene. Germline V gene data show CDR1 as SGHTA and CDR2 as FQGNSA. CDR3 residues: CASSPGWTGNFLGTF. Here the CDR3 DNA reads TGTGCCAGCAGCCCGGGTTGGACAGGGAATTTCCTTGGGACCTTC.

This clone appeared a few times. The V and J genes are TRBV7-2 and TRBJ2-7, with D tentatively TRBD2 (6 bases). This CDR3 has 15 amino acids. From germline, CDR1 is SGHTA and CDR2 FQGNSA. Trimming left V 1 base short and J 0 bases short, with 10 bases between. This chain's CDR3 is CASSLGTISSYEQYF. Written as DNA, the CDR3 is TGTGCCAGCAGCTTAGGGACTATTAGCTCCTACGAGCAGTACTTC.